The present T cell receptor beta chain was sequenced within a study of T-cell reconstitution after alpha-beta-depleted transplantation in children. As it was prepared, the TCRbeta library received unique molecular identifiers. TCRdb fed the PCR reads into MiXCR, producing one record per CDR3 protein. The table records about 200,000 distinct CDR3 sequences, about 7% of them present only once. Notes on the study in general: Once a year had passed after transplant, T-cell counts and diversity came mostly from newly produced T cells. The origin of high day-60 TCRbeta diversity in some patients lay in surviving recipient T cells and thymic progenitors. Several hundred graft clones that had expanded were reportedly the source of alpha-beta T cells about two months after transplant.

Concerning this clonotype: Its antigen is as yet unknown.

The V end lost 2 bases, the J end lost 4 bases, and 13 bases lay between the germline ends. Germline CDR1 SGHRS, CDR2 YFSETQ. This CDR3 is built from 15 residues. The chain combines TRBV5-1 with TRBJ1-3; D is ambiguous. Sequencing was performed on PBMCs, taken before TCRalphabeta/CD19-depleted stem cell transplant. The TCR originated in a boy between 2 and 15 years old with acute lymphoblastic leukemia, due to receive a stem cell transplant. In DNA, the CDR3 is TGCGCCAGCAGCTTCGGGTACGATCTGGGAAACACCATATATTTT. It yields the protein CASSFGYDLGNTIYF.